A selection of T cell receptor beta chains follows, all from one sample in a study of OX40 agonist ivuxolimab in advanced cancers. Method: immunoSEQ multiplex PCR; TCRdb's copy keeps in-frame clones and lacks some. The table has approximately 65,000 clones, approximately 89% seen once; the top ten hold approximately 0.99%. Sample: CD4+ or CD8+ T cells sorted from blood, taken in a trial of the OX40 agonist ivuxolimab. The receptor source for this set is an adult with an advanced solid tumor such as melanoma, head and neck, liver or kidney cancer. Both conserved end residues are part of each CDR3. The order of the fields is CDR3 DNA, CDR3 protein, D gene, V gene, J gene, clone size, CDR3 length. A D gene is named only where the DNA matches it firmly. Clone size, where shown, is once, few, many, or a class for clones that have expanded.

DNA: TGTGCCAGTACCCCGAGGGACTATACAGATACGCAGTATTTT
CDR3: CASTPRDYTDTQYF
D: TRBD2
V: TRBV19
J: TRBJ2-3
size: once
length: 14

DNA: TGTGCCAGCAGCTCGGGAGTCGGGGAGACCCAGTACTTC
CDR3: CASSSGVGETQYF
D: .
V: TRBV7-9
J: TRBJ2-5
size: .
length: 13

DNA: TGTGCCATCAATAGCGACCGCTCCTACAATGAGCAGTTCTTC
CDR3: CAINSDRSYNEQFF
D: .
V: TRBV10-3
J: TRBJ2-1
size: .
length: 14

DNA: TGCAGCGTTGAGAGGGGTTCTTTAAACACCTTC
CDR3: CSVERGSLNTF
D: .
V: TRBV29-1
J: TRBJ1-2
size: .
length: 11

DNA: TGCGCCAGCAGAGAGACGGTAGAGAACGAGCAGTACTTC
CDR3: CASRETVENEQYF
D: .
V: TRBV5-1
J: TRBJ2-7
size: .
length: 13

DNA: TGTGCCAGCAGCTTGTTGGACAGGGTCAACGAGCAGTACTTC
CDR3: CASSLLDRVNEQYF
D: TRBD1
V: TRBV5-4
J: TRBJ2-7
size: .
length: 14

DNA: TGCGCCAGCAGCTTGGTAGCAGGCCTTGGAAACACCATATATTTT
CDR3: CASSLVAGLGNTIYF
D: .
V: TRBV5-1
J: TRBJ1-3
size: once
length: 15

DNA: TGTGCCACACAGCCGGCAGGGATGAAGACCCAGTACTTC
CDR3: CATQPAGMKTQYF
D: .
V: TRBV6-1
J: TRBJ2-5
size: .
length: 13

DNA: TGTGCCAGCAGCTCGTCCCGATCGCGGGACTGGTACTTC
CDR3: CASSSSRSRDWYF
D: .
V: TRBV7-2
J: TRBJ2-7
size: .
length: 13

DNA: TGCGCCAGCAATCTCAGGGGGCAGACTCGGGACGAGCAGTACTTC
CDR3: CASNLRGQTRDEQYF
D: TRBD1
V: TRBV5-1
J: TRBJ2-7
size: .
length: 15

DNA: TGTGCCAGCAGTAAGAGGATGCGTGCAACTAATGAAAAACTGTTTTTT
CDR3: CASSKRMRATNEKLFF
D: .
V: TRBV6-6
J: TRBJ1-4
size: .
length: 16

DNA: TGTGCCAGCAGAAGGGTGATGAACACTGAAGCTTTCTTT
CDR3: CASRRVMNTEAFF
D: .
V: TRBV11-2
J: TRBJ1-1
size: .
length: 13

DNA: TGCGCCAGCAGCTTGCTGGGGACTAGCGGGACACCCAGCTCCTACAATGAGCAGTTCTTC
CDR3: CASSLLGTSGTPSSYNEQFF
D: TRBD2
V: TRBV5-1
J: TRBJ2-1
size: .
length: 20

DNA: TGTGCCAGCAGCTCGACCGGGACAGCGAAAAACATTCAGTACTTC
CDR3: CASSSTGTAKNIQYF
D: TRBD1
V: TRBV11-2
J: TRBJ2-4
size: .
length: 15

DNA: TGTGCCAGCAGTTCTCTGGCAGGGGTAGTCGATGAGCAGTTCTTC
CDR3: CASSSLAGVVDEQFF
D: .
V: TRBV6-5
J: TRBJ2-1
size: .
length: 15

DNA: TGCGCCAGCAGTTACGGACAGGGGGTTTCACTTAACTATGGCTACACCTTC
CDR3: CASSYGQGVSLNYGYTF
D: TRBD1
V: TRBV10-2
J: TRBJ1-2
size: .
length: 17

DNA: TGTGCCAGCAGTACCCCGGGACAGGGGCCGGGGAACATTCAGTACTTC
CDR3: CASSTPGQGPGNIQYF
D: TRBD1
V: TRBV28
J: TRBJ2-4
size: .
length: 16

DNA: TGTGCAAGTCGCTTAGCAAACCTAACAGATTTGCAAGAGACCCAGTACTTC
CDR3: CASRLANLTDLQETQYF
D: .
V: TRBV12-2
J: TRBJ2-5
size: .
length: 17

DNA: TGTGCCAGAGGGTCGCGGGCCAACGTCCTGACTTTC
CDR3: CARGSRANVLTF
D: .
V: TRBV19
J: TRBJ2-6
size: .
length: 12

DNA: TGTGCCAGCAGTCTCAGGGTGGAAAAACTGTTTTTT
CDR3: CASSLRVEKLFF
D: .
V: TRBV2
J: TRBJ1-4
size: .
length: 12

DNA: TGCGCCAGCAGCTTGAGGGCCCGATCGAACACCGGGGAGCTGTTTTTT
CDR3: CASSLRARSNTGELFF
D: .
V: TRBV5-1
J: TRBJ2-2
size: .
length: 16

DNA: TGTGCCAGCAGTTTGGGGGAGGGGGCGCGCACTGAAGCTTTCTTT
CDR3: CASSLGEGARTEAFF
D: TRBD1
V: TRBV27
J: TRBJ1-1
size: .
length: 15

DNA: TGTGCCAGCAGCTCCCCTAGAGGGGACTATGGCTACACCTTC
CDR3: CASSSPRGDYGYTF
D: .
V: TRBV11-2
J: TRBJ1-2
size: .
length: 14

DNA: TGTGCCAGTAGTACCCCCTGGAGCGGGGGTACCTACGAGCAGTACTTC
CDR3: CASSTPWSGGTYEQYF
D: TRBD2
V: TRBV19
J: TRBJ2-7
size: .
length: 16

DNA: TGTGCCAGCCGGACGACAGGGGTTTTTGGCTACACCTTC
CDR3: CASRTTGVFGYTF
D: TRBD1
V: TRBV28
J: TRBJ1-2
size: .
length: 13

DNA: TGTGCCAGCAGCCCCCAAACGGGGAGGGCCCCCTACAATGAGCAGTTCTTC
CDR3: CASSPQTGRAPYNEQFF
D: TRBD2
V: TRBV28
J: TRBJ2-1
size: .
length: 17

DNA: TGTGCCAGCAGGACAATACAGGGCTCTGGGGCCAACGTCCTGACTTTC
CDR3: CASRTIQGSGANVLTF
D: .
V: TRBV2
J: TRBJ2-6
size: once
length: 16